This T cell receptor (beta chain) is from a study of shared clonotypes between healthy human individuals. Regarding the study as a whole: Richness estimates generally favored naive over memory subsets. Rarefaction analysis demonstrated incomplete sorted-subset sequencing notwithstanding large depth.

As for this clone: Its antigen is unknown.

Original analysis: Owing to the provision of junction-only sequences devoid of quality scores by immunoSEQ, filtering differed. The data were produced by immunoSEQ multiplex PCR, yet TCRdb's version contains in-frame clones alone and is incomplete. The DNA gave D and trimming, while V, J and clone size come from that table. Among 1,400,000 or so clones, roughly 98.5% were seen once, and the ten largest hold approximately 0.38%. The CDR3 totals 17 residues. Germline V CDR1 and CDR2: SGHTA, FQGNSA. Trimming removed 2 bases from V and 1 base from J; junction bases left unmatched: 7. This clonotype was obtained from a man younger than 45 in good health. The sequenced material came from naive CD4+ T cells sorted from blood. Subset noted: CD45RA+ positively selected. The chain couples TRBV7-2 to TRBJ2-5, with 10 bases lining up with TRBD2. CDR3 coding DNA: TGTGCCAGCAGCTTATGGCGCCTAGCGGGAGCCCAAGAGACCCAGTACTTC. Translation gives CASSLWRLAGAQETQYF.